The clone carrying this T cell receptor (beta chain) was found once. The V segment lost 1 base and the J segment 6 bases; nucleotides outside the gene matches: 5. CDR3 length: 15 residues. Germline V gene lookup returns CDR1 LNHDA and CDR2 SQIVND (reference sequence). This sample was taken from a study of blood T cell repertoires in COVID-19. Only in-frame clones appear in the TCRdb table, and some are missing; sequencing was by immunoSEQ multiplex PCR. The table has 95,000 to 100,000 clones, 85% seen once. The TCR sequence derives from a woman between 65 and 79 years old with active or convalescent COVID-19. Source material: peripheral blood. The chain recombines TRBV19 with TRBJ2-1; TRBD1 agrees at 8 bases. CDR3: CASSIVRTGTNEQFF. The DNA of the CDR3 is TGTGCCAGTAGTATAGTCCGGACAGGGACCAATGAGCAGTTCTTC.